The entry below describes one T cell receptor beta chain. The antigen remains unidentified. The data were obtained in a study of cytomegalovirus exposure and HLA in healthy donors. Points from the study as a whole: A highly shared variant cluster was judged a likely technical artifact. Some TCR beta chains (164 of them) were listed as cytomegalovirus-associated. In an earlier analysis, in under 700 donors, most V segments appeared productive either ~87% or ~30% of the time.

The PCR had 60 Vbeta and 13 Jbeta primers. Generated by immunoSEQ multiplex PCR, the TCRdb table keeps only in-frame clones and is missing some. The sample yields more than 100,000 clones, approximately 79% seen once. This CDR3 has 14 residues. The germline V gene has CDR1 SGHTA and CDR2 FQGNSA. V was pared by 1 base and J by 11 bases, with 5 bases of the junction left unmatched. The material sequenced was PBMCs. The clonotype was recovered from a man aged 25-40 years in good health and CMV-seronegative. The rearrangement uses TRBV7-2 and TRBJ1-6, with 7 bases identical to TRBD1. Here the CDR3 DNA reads TGTGCCAGCAGCTTAGGAGGGGGCCACCCACCCCTCCACTTT. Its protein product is CASSLGGGHPPLHF.